Following are 2 T cell receptor beta chains from one sample sequenced in a study of resident and recirculating memory T cells in vitiligo. Sequencing used immunoSEQ multiplex PCR; TCRdb keeps in-frame clones, though not all of them. Of roughly 76,000 clones in the sample, 91% were seen once. The sample taken for sequencing was blood. The origin of the receptors is a male donor with vitiligo.

The chain couples TRBV27 to TRBJ1-5, with D uncertain. The CDR3 loop spans 12 amino acids. Germline V gene data show CDR1 as MNHEY and CDR2 as SMNVEV (reference sequence). V shed 4 bases and J shed 3 bases, with 4 bases lying between them. CDR3 sequence: CASSSINQPQHF. The CDR3 DNA is TGTGCCAGCAGTTCAATCAATCAGCCCCAGCATTTT.

V gene TRBV4-1 combines with J gene TRBJ1-4; weak D call: TRBD1 (6 bases). The CDR3 is made up of 15 amino acids. Deletions cut 8 bases from V and 8 bases from J, with 21 bases between. Germline CDR1 MGHRA, CDR2 YSYEKL. The CDR3 DNA is TGCGCCAGCCGCCGGGACACCGTTGAAAGGGAAAAACTGTTTTTT. It translates to CASRRDTVEREKLFF.